The following is a T cell receptor (beta chain) sequence with its context. The data belong to a study of patients and donors after allogeneic stem cell transplantation. The CDR3 contains 16 residues. Trimming took 6 bases from V and 4 from J; bases not matched to a gene: 11. TCRdb reanalysed the RT-PCR reads using MiXCR and keeps one entry per CDR3 protein. The repertoire holds over 25,000 distinct CDR3 sequences, more than 35% seen once, with 76% in the top ten. The clonotype was recovered from a human donor who was either an allogeneic HSCT recipient or a stem cell or donor lymphocyte infusion donor (not recorded which). It is not recorded whose cells these are; they may come from a transplant donor. The sequenced sample was blood, either unsorted or a sorted T cell fraction (not recorded which). The genes are TRBV12-3 or TRBV12-4 and TRBJ2-1; 8 bases map to TRBD1. The CDR3, as DNA: TGTGCCAGCAGCACCCCGGGACAGGAGATATACAATGAGCAGTTCTTC. As protein: CASSTPGQEIYNEQFF.